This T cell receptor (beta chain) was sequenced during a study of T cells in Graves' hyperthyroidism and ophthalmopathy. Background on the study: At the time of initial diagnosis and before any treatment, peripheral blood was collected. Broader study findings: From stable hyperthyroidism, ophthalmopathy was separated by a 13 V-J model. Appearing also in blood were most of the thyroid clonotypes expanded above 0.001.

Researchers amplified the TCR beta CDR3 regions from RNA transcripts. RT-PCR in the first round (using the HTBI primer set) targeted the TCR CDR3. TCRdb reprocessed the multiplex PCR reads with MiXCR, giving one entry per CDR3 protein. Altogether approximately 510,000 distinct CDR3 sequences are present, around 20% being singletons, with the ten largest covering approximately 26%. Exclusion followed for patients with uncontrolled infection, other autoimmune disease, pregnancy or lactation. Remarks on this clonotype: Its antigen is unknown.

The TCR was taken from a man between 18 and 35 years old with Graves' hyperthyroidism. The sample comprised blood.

CDR3 region: CASSPGYMNTEAFF. The CDR3 DNA sequence: TGTGCCAGCAGTCCCGGATACATGAACACTGAAGCTTTCTTT. The chain combines TRBV6-1 with TRBJ1-1; D is ambiguous. CDR1 is MNHNS and CDR2 is SASEGT in the germline V gene. The CDR3 has 14 amino acids. The V end was cut by 5 bases, the J end by 0 bases, with 10 bases between.